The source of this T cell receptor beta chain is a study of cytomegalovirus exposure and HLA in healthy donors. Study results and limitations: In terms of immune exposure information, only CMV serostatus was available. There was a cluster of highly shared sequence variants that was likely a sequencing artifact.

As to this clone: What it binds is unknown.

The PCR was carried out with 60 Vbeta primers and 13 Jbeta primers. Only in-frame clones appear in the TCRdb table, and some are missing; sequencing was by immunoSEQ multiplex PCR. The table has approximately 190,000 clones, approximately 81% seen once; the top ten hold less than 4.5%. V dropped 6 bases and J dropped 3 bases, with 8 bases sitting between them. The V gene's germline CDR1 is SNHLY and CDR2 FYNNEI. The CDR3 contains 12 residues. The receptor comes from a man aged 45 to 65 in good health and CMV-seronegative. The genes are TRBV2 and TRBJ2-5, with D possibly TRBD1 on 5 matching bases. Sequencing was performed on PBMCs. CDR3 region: CASRGLEETQYF. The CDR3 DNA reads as TGTGCCAGCAGGGGGCTCGAAGAGACCCAGTACTTC.